These 2 T cell receptor beta chains share one sample of origin, sequenced in a study of early T cells in non-severe SARS-CoV-2 infection. MiXCR was run by TCRdb on the 5' RACE reads, yielding one entry per CDR3 protein. The table shows tens of thousands of distinct CDR3 sequences, with around 12% occurring only once. The sequenced sample was whole blood. These receptors were collected from an adult who was a healthcare worker with PCR-confirmed SARS-CoV-2 infection or an uninfected control (not recorded which).

In its sample, this clonotype was seen a few times. The chain joins TRBV24-1 to TRBJ1-4; TRBD1 is a possible D gene (5 bases). This CDR3 has 15 amino acids. Germline-derived CDR1 and CDR2 are KGHDR and SFDVKD. V lost 4 bases and J 6 bases, leaving 14 bases between the germline ends. The CDR3 DNA reads as TGTGCCACCAGTGACTACCGGGACTCTCATGAAAAACTGTTTTTT. This translates into CATSDYRDSHEKLFF.

There are a few counts of this clonotype. V is TRBV20-1 and J is TRBJ1-6, with TRBD1 matching over 8 bases. CDR3 length: 16 residues. V lost 0 bases to trimming and J lost 5 bases; unmatched junction nucleotides: 6. Germline loops: CDR1 DFQATT, CDR2 SNEGSKA (reference sequence). The CDR3 region is CSARDGQGRDNSPLHF. The CDR3 nucleotides read TGCAGTGCTAGAGACGGACAGGGCAGAGATAATTCACCCCTCCACTTT.